This entry concerns a single T cell receptor (beta chain). Its antigen remains unknown. This record belongs to a study of OX40 agonist ivuxolimab in advanced cancers. Study-wide context: Dose-escalation patients were diagnosed with hepatocellular carcinoma, melanoma, renal cell cancer or head and neck cancer.

Clones were read by immunoSEQ multiplex PCR, and TCRdb kept only the in-frame ones, dropping some. The data show 80,000 or so clones, roughly 86% seen once. Broader study findings: Expanded clones were, on average, more numerous among CD8+ T cells than CD4+.

Trimming took 2 bases from V and 0 from J, leaving 9 bases between them. The CDR3 is 15 amino acids. Per the germline V gene, CDR1 is SGHRS and CDR2 is YFSETQ. The sample here was CD4+ or CD8+ T cells sorted from blood, taken in a trial of the OX40 agonist ivuxolimab. The receptor comes from an adult with an advanced solid tumor such as melanoma, head and neck, liver or kidney cancer. The chain combines TRBV5-1 with TRBJ2-1; perhaps TRBD1 as D (6 bases). This CDR3 is CASSFRTASYNEQFF. As DNA, the CDR3 is TGCGCCAGCAGCTTCCGGACAGCCTCCTACAATGAGCAGTTCTTC.